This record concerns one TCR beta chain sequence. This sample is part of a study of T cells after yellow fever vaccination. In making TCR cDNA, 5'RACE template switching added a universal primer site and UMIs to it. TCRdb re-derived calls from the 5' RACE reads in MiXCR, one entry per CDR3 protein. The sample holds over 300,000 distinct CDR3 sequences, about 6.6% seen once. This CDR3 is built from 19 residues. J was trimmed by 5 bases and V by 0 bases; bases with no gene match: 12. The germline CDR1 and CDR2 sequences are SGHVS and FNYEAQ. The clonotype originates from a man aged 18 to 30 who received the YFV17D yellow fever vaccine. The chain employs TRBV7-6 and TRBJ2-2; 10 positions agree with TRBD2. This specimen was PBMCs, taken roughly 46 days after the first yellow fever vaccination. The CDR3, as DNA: TGTGCCAGCAGCTTAGCGGGTCAAACTAGCGGGGTGTATACCGGGGAGCTGTTTTTT. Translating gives CASSLAGQTSGVYTGELFF.